The source of this TCR beta chain is a study of T cell responses to AZD1222 COVID-19 vaccine. Study in general: Pooled samples include second doses given at about 4 or 12 weeks.

As for this clone: Its antigen is unknown.

The study, taken as a whole, reports: No repertoire was sampled before or during the peak T cell response, only after it. Spike-specific TCRs gained breadth and depth after people received two AZD1222 doses. Mapped onto spike, vaccine-associated CD4 TCRs spanned it and were dominant at 160-218 and 743-854.

Clones were read by immunoSEQ multiplex PCR, and TCRdb kept only the in-frame ones, dropping some. This table holds 120,000 or so clones, 70% to 90% found once. V was shortened by 1 base and J by 1 base, with 10 bases between the two germline ends. This CDR3 has 15 residues. The V gene's germline CDR1 is LNHDA and CDR2 SQIVND (reference sequence). V and J are TRBV19 and TRBJ1-1; D remains ambiguous. The sequence came from an adult in good health. The sample here was peripheral blood, taken on day 0 of AZD1222 vaccination. The CDR3 loop is CASSIVRLQNTEAFF. CDR3 in DNA: TGTGCCAGTAGTATAGTCCGGCTGCAGAACACTGAAGCTTTCTTT. Full variable domain (rest looked up from reference TRBV19 and TRBJ1-1): DGGITQSPKYLFRKEGQNVTLSCEQNLNHDAMYWYRQDPGQGLRLIYYSQIVNDFQKGDIAEGYSVSREKKESFPLTVTSAQKNPTAFYLCASSIVRLQNTEAFFGQGTRLTVV.